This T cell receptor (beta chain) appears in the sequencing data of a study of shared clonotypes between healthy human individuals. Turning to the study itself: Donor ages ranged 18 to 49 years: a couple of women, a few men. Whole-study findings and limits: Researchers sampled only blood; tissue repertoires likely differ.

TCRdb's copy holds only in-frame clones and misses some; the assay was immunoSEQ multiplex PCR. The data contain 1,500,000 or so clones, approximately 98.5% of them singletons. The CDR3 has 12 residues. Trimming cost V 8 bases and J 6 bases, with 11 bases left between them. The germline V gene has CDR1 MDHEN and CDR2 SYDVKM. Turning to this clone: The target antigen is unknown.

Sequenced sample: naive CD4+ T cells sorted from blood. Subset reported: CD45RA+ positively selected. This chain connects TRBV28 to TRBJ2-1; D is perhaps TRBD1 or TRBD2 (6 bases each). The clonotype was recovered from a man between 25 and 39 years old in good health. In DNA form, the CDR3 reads TGTGCCAGCGAGGGGGGCCTCAATGAGCAGTTCTTC. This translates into CASEGGLNEQFF.